Sequencing of this TCR beta chain was carried out in a study of T-cell reconstitution after alpha-beta-depleted transplantation in children. Regarding the study as a whole: Counts and diversity of T cells one year after transplant came mostly from newly produced T cells.

Researchers prepared the TCRbeta library using unique molecular identifiers, the study reports. TCRdb processed the PCR reads anew with MiXCR; each CDR3 protein has one entry. This repertoire shows 7,300 or so distinct CDR3 sequences, roughly 16% found once; its top ten account for about 14%. This clonotype is medium-sized (0.01 to 0.1%) by share. Its antigen is unknown. Germline CDR1 reads SGHVS; CDR2 reads FNYEAQ. This CDR3 region has 18 residues. Trimming left V 3 bases short and J 0 bases short, with 17 bases between. The source was PBMCs, collected before TCRalphabeta/CD19-depleted stem cell transplant. The rearrangement links TRBV7-6 to TRBJ1-4, with D maybe TRBD1 (5 bases). The origin of this receptor is a boy aged 2 to 10 with acute lymphoblastic leukemia, due to receive a stem cell transplant. As DNA, the CDR3 is TGTGCCAGCAGCTTTACGTGGGGGGGGAGACCAACTAATGAAAAACTGTTTTTT. Its translation is CASSFTWGGRPTNEKLFF.